This T cell receptor beta chain was documented in a study of post-analysis software for immune sequencing data. Study information: Relapsing-remitting, secondary progressive and progressive-relapsing multiple sclerosis courses were included. Study-wide points: Controls showed lower frequencies than patients for five TRBV segments, and TRBV5-6, TRBV5-1 and TRBV20-1 were among these.

Germline-derived CDR1 and CDR2 are SGHDT and YYEEEE. The CDR3 sequence is 14 residues long. V lost 3 bases to trimming and J lost 10 bases; unmatched junction nucleotides: 7. Concerning this clonotype itself: What it binds is not known.

Unique molecular identifiers tagged the TCR beta cDNA libraries. T cells, about 0.85 to 11 million of them, yielded 500,000 or so cDNA molecules. TCRdb reanalysed the PCR reads using MiXCR and keeps one entry per CDR3 protein. Here the sample spans hundreds of thousands of distinct CDR3 sequences, under 55% being singletons. V usage is TRBV5-6 and J usage is TRBJ2-3; 11 bases are shared with TRBD1. The sequenced material came from blood. This TCR was recovered from a girl aged 5-17 years with multiple sclerosis. The CDR3 region has the DNA TGTGCCAGCAGCTACCGGACAGGGGGCAGTCCGCAGTATTTT. It translates to CASSYRTGGSPQYF.